This is a list of T cell receptor beta chains from one sample in a study of cytomegalovirus exposure and HLA in healthy donors. TCRdb's copy holds only in-frame clones and misses some; the assay was immunoSEQ multiplex PCR. The sample records more than 250,000 clones, about 85% being singletons. Sequences were obtained from PBMCs. The receptors derive from a woman younger than 45 in good health and CMV-seropositive. Both conserved end residues are part of each CDR3. The D gene is left open where the match is weak. Only some rows state a clone size, as once, few, many or a class for expanded clones.

clone_size d_call j_call v_call cdr3_nt cdr3_aa
- - TRBJ1-1 TRBV13 TGTGCCAGCAGCTTCGTAGGTCTGAGAGGAAACACTGAAGCTTTCTTT CASSFVGLRGNTEAFF
- - TRBJ1-4 TRBV19 TGTGCCAGTAGTATAGGAAGTGTGGCTGAAAAACTGTTTTTT CASSIGSVAEKLFF
- - TRBJ2-7 TRBV19 TGTGCCAGTAGTGGGCAGGGTAACCCCTACGAGCAGTACTTC CASSGQGNPYEQYF
once TRBD2 TRBJ2-1 TRBV30 TGTGCCTGGAGCCGGGCTAGCGGCTACAATGAGCAGTTCTTC CAWSRASGYNEQFF
- - TRBJ1-4 TRBV29-1 TGCAGCGTTTTTTCGAAAGCACGAGAAAAACTGTTTTTT CSVFSKAREKLFF
few - TRBJ1-5 TRBV30 TGTGCCTGGAGTGTAGGGGCAGGGGATCAGCCCCAGCATTTT CAWSVGAGDQPQHF
- - TRBJ2-3 TRBV5-5 TGTGCCAGCAGCGCCCAAGGGAGCTATACGCAGTATTTT CASSAQGSYTQYF
- - TRBJ2-2 TRBV11-2 TGTGCCAGCAGCTTAGAAGCCCTGGCCGGGGAGCTGTTTTTT CASSLEALAGELFF
- TRBD1 TRBJ1-2 TRBV2 TGTGCCAGCCGGGACAGGGGGTTTTTAACGTATGGCTACACCTTC CASRDRGFLTYGYTF
- - TRBJ1-1 TRBV6-5 TGTGCCAGCAGCTCAGGCACTGAAGCTTTCTTT CASSSGTEAFF
- - TRBJ1-1 TRBV2 TGTGCCAGCAGGGGCTCCCGGGCGATAACTTTCTTT CASRGSRAITFF
few - TRBJ2-1 TRBV10-3 TGTGCCATCAGTGATCGGACGAGCTACAATGAGCAGTTCTTC CAISDRTSYNEQFF
- - TRBJ2-1 TRBV6-5 TGTGCCAGCAGTTACGGGGGGGCTGTCAATGAGCAGTTCTTC CASSYGGAVNEQFF
- - TRBJ1-3 TRBV9 TGTGCCAGCAGCGTAGTTGGGGCAGGCTCTGGAAACACTATATATTTT CASSVVGAGSGNTIYF
- TRBD1 TRBJ2-7 TRBV4-3 TGCGCCAGCAGCCGAAGGACAGGGTACGAGCAGTACTTC CASSRRTGYEQYF
once - TRBJ1-1 TRBV19 TGTGCCAGTAGTCAGGAAGGGACCCGTATGAACACTGAAGCTTTCTTT CASSQEGTRMNTEAFF
- - TRBJ2-2 TRBV7-6 TGTGCCAGCAGCTTGGGGCCCGGGGAGCTGTTTTTT CASSLGPGELFF
- TRBD2 TRBJ2-2 TRBV9 TGTGCCAGCAGCGGGACTAGCGGGGCTCGCACCGGGGAGCTGTTTTTT CASSGTSGARTGELFF
once - TRBJ1-3 TRBV9 TGTGCCAGCAGCGATGGCAGGTCTGGAAACACCATATATTTT CASSDGRSGNTIYF
- - TRBJ1-5 TRBV30 TGTGCCTGGAGTAGTACAGGTGGAAGCAATCAGCCCCAGCATTTT CAWSSTGGSNQPQHF
- - TRBJ1-2 TRBV11-2 TGTGCCAGCAGCTCGGGGGTGGGGAGAGATGGCTACACCTTC CASSSGVGRDGYTF
- TRBD1 TRBJ2-7 TRBV28 TGTGCCAGCAGTTCGGGACAGCCCTCCTACGAGCAGTACTTC CASSSGQPSYEQYF
- TRBD2 TRBJ2-3 TRBV4-3 TGCGCCAGCAGCCACGGGATAGCGGGAGCTACAGATACGCAGTATTTT CASSHGIAGATDTQYF
- - TRBJ2-6 TRBV11-1 TGTGCCAGCAGCTTCAGCTCTGGGGCCAACGTCCTGACTTTC CASSFSSGANVLTF
- - TRBJ2-1 TRBV9 TGTGCCAGCAGCTCGGTCCCGGGACACTACAATGAGCAGTTCTTC CASSSVPGHYNEQFF
- - TRBJ2-7 TRBV7-3 TGTGCCAGCAGCTTAATGTCGCGGTCAGCCTGGGAGCAGTACTTC CASSLMSRSAWEQYF
- - TRBJ1-2 TRBV28 TGTGCCAGCAGTTTACAGGGAGGCTATGGCTACACCTTC CASSLQGGYGYTF
once TRBD1 TRBJ2-6 TRBV7-3 TGTGCCAGCAGCTTACTCACAGGGGCCGGGGCCAACGTCCTGACTTTC CASSLLTGAGANVLTF
- - TRBJ1-5 TRBV30 TGTGCCTGGACCTTCTCAGGGAGATATCAGCCCCAGCATTTT CAWTFSGRYQPQHF